This TCR beta chain was identified during a study of blood T cells in healthy people across ages. CDR1 and CDR2 from the germline V gene are LGHNA and YSLEER. There are 19 residues in the CDR3. Trimming at V came to 7 bases and at J to 0 bases, leaving 18 bases not matched to a gene. Alongside a J-beta primer mix, a sample-barcoded 5' primer served in a second PCR lasting roughly 7 to 11 cycles. Carrying 12 random nucleotides, a template-switch adaptor labeled each individual cDNA molecule. TCRdb itself ran the 5' RACE reads through MiXCR, one entry per CDR3 protein. The table includes some 1,000,000 distinct CDR3 sequences, approximately 26% detected once. The same sample was also used in a study of T cells of mothers and their children. Per that study: The study sampled a few healthy Caucasian mothers and their six children. The whole RNA yield was converted to cDNA, around 1.5 ug per 15 ul.

The receptor was isolated from a girl aged 2 to 9 in good health. This rearrangement joins TRBV4-3 to TRBJ2-3; 8 positions agree with TRBD2. Source material: blood. This CDR3 reads CASKEGGAGVLSSTDTQYF. The CDR3 DNA sequence: TGCGCCAGCAAGGAGGGTGGAGCGGGGGTGCTATCTAGCACAGATACGCAGTATTTT.